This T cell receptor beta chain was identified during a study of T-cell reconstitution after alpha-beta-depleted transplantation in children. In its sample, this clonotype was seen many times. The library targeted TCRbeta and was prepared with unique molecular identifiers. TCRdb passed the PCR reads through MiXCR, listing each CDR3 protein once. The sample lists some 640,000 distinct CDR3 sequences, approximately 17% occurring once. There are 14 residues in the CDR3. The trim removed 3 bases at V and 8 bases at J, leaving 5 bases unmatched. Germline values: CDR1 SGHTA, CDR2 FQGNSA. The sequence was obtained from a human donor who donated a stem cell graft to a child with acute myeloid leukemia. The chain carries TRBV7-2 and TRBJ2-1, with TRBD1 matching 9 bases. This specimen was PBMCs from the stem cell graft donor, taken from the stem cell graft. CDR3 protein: CASSFDRGGYEQFF. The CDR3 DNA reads TGTGCCAGCAGCTTTGACAGGGGGGGATATGAGCAGTTCTTC.